This T cell receptor (beta chain) stems from a study of cytomegalovirus exposure and HLA in healthy donors. Findings of the study overall: A later analysis found most CMV-associated TCR beta chains apparently HLA-restricted.

In regard to this clone: Its antigen is not identified.

Healthy bone marrow donors made up the donor group. Primers included in the PCR were 60 Vbeta and 13 Jbeta primers. The method was immunoSEQ multiplex PCR; TCRdb's version includes in-frame clones alone and lacks a portion of them. Among around 180,000 clones listed, more than 70% were seen once. Germline V lookup: CDR1 MGHRA, CDR2 YSYEKL. The CDR3 covers 17 residues. V lost 1 base and J lost 2, with 18 bases in between. V is TRBV4-1 and J is TRBJ2-7, with a weak D call TRBD2 (7 bases). The receptor was derived from a girl aged 5 to 17 in good health and CMV-seronegative. The sequenced material came from PBMCs. DNA for the CDR3: TGCGCCAGCAGCCAAGGGGCTCGGGGGGCCCCGACCTACGAGCAGTACTTC. This encodes CASSQGARGAPTYEQYF.